This T cell receptor (beta chain) was documented in a study of spatial heterogeneity in lung cancer. The study's findings and limits: There were more appearances of ubiquitous expanded tumor TCRs in blood at resection than at follow-up.

As to time point: sample taken at primary tumor resection. In each case, whole RNA from tumor, nontumor lung or frozen PBMC was sequenced unsorted. The germline gives CDR1 LNHDA, CDR2 SQIVND (reference sequence). Trimming pared 7 bases from V and 1 base from J, leaving 17 bases between. The CDR3 consists of 16 residues. TCRdb passed the 5' RACE reads through MiXCR, listing each CDR3 protein once. The sample carries 2,500 or so distinct CDR3 sequences, over 10% recorded once. This clonotype occurred many times. As yet, its antigen is unknown. This chain links TRBV19 with TRBJ1-5, with D perhaps matching TRBD1 (5 bases). The sequences come from PBMCs, collected at surgery. The clonotype comes from a male donor with early-stage non-small cell lung cancer. The CDR3 loop reads CASIQVGTRSNQPQHF. The DNA of the CDR3 is TGTGCCAGTATCCAGGTAGGGACGAGGAGCAATCAGCCCCAGCATTTT.